This passage covers 13 T cell receptor beta chains from one sample sequenced in a study of cytomegalovirus exposure and HLA in healthy donors (TCRdb year 2017). Receptor amplification or capture employed the immunoSEQ multiplex PCR assay. A mixture of 60 forward primers for TCR Vbeta segments and 13 reverse primers for TCR Jbeta segments was used in the multiplex PCR. In TCRdb, the immuneACCESS table is reduced to in-frame sequences with V and J assigned. These tables do not hold every clone; where another copy was compared, an unresolved V gene accounts for under half, and the others remain unexplained. This sample gives about 190,000 clones in total; less than 90% of them show up just once. The top ten hold approximately 0.26% of the sample. Material for sequencing was PBMCs. Source of these receptors: a boy aged 10-17 years in good health and CMV-seronegative.

The chain has TRBV4-1 and TRBJ2-3; 8 positions agree with TRBD2. CDR3 length: 16 amino acids. In germline, CDR1 is MGHRA, CDR2 YSYEKL. J gave up 2 bases and V 3 bases, and 7 bases lay outside the gene matches. Here the CDR3 reads CASSQSLAEVTDTQYF. The CDR3 nucleotides are TGCGCCAGCAGCCAGTCACTAGCGGAAGTCACAGATACGCAGTATTTT.

The genes are TRBV5-1 and TRBJ1-6, with TRBD1 identical over 8 bases. V shed 2 bases, J shed 9 bases, and the junction held 4 bases outside the gene matches. Germline V lookup: CDR1 SGHRS, CDR2 YFSETQ. This CDR3 region has 14 residues. CDR3 amino acids: CASSFGQGGSPLHF. In DNA, the CDR3 is TGCGCCAGCAGCTTCGGACAGGGAGGTTCACCCCTCCACTTT.

J is TRBJ1-1 and V is TRBV5-4; possible D gene TRBD1, 6 bases. Looked up from germline, CDR1 is SGHNT and CDR2 is YYREEE (reference sequence). Trimming shortened V by 0 bases and J by 0 bases, and 12 bases separated the two germline ends. The CDR3 is 16 residues long. This chain's CDR3 is CASSLGGGNLNTEAFF. The CDR3 DNA follows: TGTGCCAGCAGCTTGGGAGGGGGAAACCTGAACACTGAAGCTTTCTTT.

V usage is TRBV29-1 and J usage is TRBJ1-1, with a possible D match to TRBD1 (6 bases). The CDR3 is 14 residues long. The V end lost 1 base, the J end lost 5 bases, and 14 bases lay between the germline ends. Germline V gene data show CDR1 as SQVTM and CDR2 as ANQGSEA. The CDR3 is CSVEVRQGRTEAFF. The CDR3 DNA reads as TGCAGCGTTGAAGTGCGTCAGGGGCGGACTGAAGCTTTCTTT.

The CDR3 region has the DNA TGTGCCAGCAGCTTAAGTCAGTGGACAGGACCTAACACCGGGGAGCTGTTTTTT. Its protein product is CASSLSQWTGPNTGELFF. V is TRBV13 and J is TRBJ2-2, with 7 positions matching TRBD1. Germline V CDR1 and CDR2: PRHDT, FYEKMQ (reference sequence). The CDR3 is made up of 18 amino acids. After removal of 2 bases from V and 2 bases from J, the junction contained 11 bases not matched to a gene.

V gene TRBV4-3 combines with J gene TRBJ1-1; no clear D. The CDR3 is 15 amino acids. Per the germline V gene, CDR1 is LGHNA and CDR2 is YSLEER. The V gene lost 2 bases and the J gene lost 2 bases, with 12 bases spanning the gap. The CDR3 protein is CASSQLLDSNTEAFF. The CDR3, as DNA: TGCGCCAGCAGCCAACTCCTGGACTCAAACACTGAAGCTTTCTTT.

The chain links TRBV27 to TRBJ1-6, with 7 nucleotides matching TRBD1. The CDR3 loop spans 13 amino acids. V lost 8 bases and J lost 6; bases outside the gene matches: 4. Germline lookup yields CDR1 MNHEY and CDR2 SMNVEV (reference sequence). The CDR3, as DNA: TGTGCCAGCCGACGACAGGGTAATTCACCCCTCCACTTT. As protein: CASRRQGNSPLHF.

This rearrangement joins TRBV5-1 to TRBJ2-1, with 7 bases lining up with TRBD2. Germline CDR1 is SGHRS and CDR2 is YFSETQ. CDR3 length equals 15 residues. After removal of 3 bases from V and 4 bases from J, the junction contained 7 bases not matched to a gene. Here the CDR3 reads CASSYTPRGYNEQFF. CDR3 in DNA: TGCGCCAGCAGCTACACGCCGCGGGGGTACAATGAGCAGTTCTTC.

This chain uses TRBV19 with TRBJ1-2; D unresolved. From germline, CDR1 is LNHDA and CDR2 SQIVND (reference sequence). V lost 8 bases to trimming and J lost 0 bases, with 25 bases between them. This CDR3 contains 18 residues. The CDR3, as DNA: TGTGCCAGTCGAGACCCTCGGCAGGCGCAAGAGCCTAACTATGGCTACACCTTC. Its protein product is CASRDPRQAQEPNYGYTF.

The chain's CDR3 is CASSHPGTNQPQHF. As DNA, the CDR3 is TGTGCCAGCAGCCACCCGGGGACTAATCAGCCCCAGCATTTT. The chain uses TRBV7-8 and TRBJ1-5, with D tentatively TRBD1 (5 bases). V was pared by 5 bases and J by 4 bases, with 12 bases between. The CDR3 is made up of 14 amino acids. Germline V gene lookup returns CDR1 SGHVS and CDR2 FQNEAQ.

The gene calls are TRBV9 and TRBJ2-5; a weak D match, TRBD1 (6 bases). The CDR3 loop spans 14 amino acids. V was pared by 4 bases and J by 4 bases, with 14 bases between. The germline CDR1 and CDR2 sequences are SGDLS and YYNGEE. CDR3 bases: TGTGCCAGCAGCTTCCGACAGGACGGAGAGACCCAGTACTTC. It encodes CASSFRQDGETQYF.

The rearrangement uses TRBV6-1 and TRBJ1-2; 9 bases are shared with TRBD1. Germline lookup yields CDR1 MNHNS and CDR2 SASEGT. The CDR3 has 21 amino acids. V trimming: 0 bases; J trimming: 1 base; junction bases outside the gene matches: 18. CDR3 sequence reads: CASSEALPFTSTGGYNYGYTF. Written as DNA, the CDR3 is TGTGCCAGCAGTGAAGCGCTTCCCTTCACCTCAACAGGGGGCTATAACTATGGCTACACCTTC.

This rearrangement joins TRBV29-1 to TRBJ1-1; D not certain. V was pared by 6 bases and J by 0 bases, with 11 bases between. Germline V CDR1 and CDR2: SQVTM, ANQGSEA. The CDR3 extends over 13 amino acids. This CDR3 is CSVSPRLNTEAFF. The CDR3 DNA reads as TGCAGCGTCTCGCCCAGGTTGAACACTGAAGCTTTCTTT.